One sample yielded the 27 T cell receptor beta chains listed below, sequenced in a study of T cell clusters in autoimmune cytopenias. TRB amplification used 250 ng of peripheral blood genomic DNA. TRB rearrangements were amplified by touch-down multiplex PCR with mixed TRB-A/B primers. TCRdb reprocessed the multiplex PCR reads and stores each CDR3 protein as one record, lacking DNA. The listing records around 9,700 distinct CDR3 sequences. The same data also contributed to another study, on T cell repertoires in aging, cancer and after chemotherapy.

Material: peripheral blood. The origin of the receptors is a human donor in good health.

This clonotype counts as medium-sized (0.01 to 0.1%) by frequency. The gene calls are TRBV7-2 and TRBJ2-3. CDR3 length: 13 residues. CDR1 and CDR2 from the germline V gene are SGHTA and FQGNSA. The CDR3 sequence is CASSSRHTDTQYF.

This clonotype shows up as medium-sized by frequency. The chain joins TRBV5-5 to TRBJ1-1. This CDR3 region has 15 residues. CDR1 and CDR2 (germline): SGHKS, YYEKEE (reference sequence). CDR3 residues: CASSLGQRVNTEAFF.

The gene calls are TRBV5-1 and TRBJ1-3; the D gene TCRdb calls, TRBD1, cannot be checked with no DNA. The CDR3 has 15 residues. Germline V gene sequence: CDR1 SGHRS, CDR2 YFSETQ. CDR3 sequence reads: CASSSGARGGNTIYF.

The chain couples TRBV28 to TRBJ1-1; the TCRdb call, TRBD1, lacks DNA for checking. CDR1 is MDHEN and CDR2 is SYDVKM in the germline V gene. The CDR3 has 12 residues. Here the CDR3 reads CATKEGDTEAFF.

This chain uses TRBV7-3 with TRBJ1-1. The V gene's germline CDR1 is SGHTA and CDR2 FQGTGA. The CDR3 contains 13 residues. The CDR3 reads CASSSHVNTEAFF.

V gene TRBV10-3 combines with J gene TRBJ1-4; lacking DNA, the TRBD1 call made by TCRdb goes unchecked. The CDR3 loop spans 14 amino acids. Germline V gives CDR1 ENHRY, CDR2 SYGVKD. This CDR3 is CAISESSGREKLFF.

This clonotype is medium-sized by frequency. The J gene is TRBJ2-3, the V gene TRBV19; the TRBD1 assignment by TCRdb is unverifiable without DNA. CDR3 length: 14 amino acids. CDR1 and CDR2 from the germline V gene are LNHDA and SQIVND (reference sequence). The chain's CDR3 is CATTRDRRSDTQYF.

This chain links TRBV5-5 with TRBJ1-5; TCRdb's D call of TRBD1 is untestable without DNA. Germline V CDR1 and CDR2: SGHKS, YYEKEE (reference sequence). CDR3 size: 14 residues. The CDR3 loop is CASSLTGGLQPQHF.

Its frequency marks this clonotype as medium-sized. V usage is TRBV19 and J usage is TRBJ1-6; the TRBD1 assignment by TCRdb is unverifiable without DNA. The CDR3 runs to 15 residues. Germline CDR1 LNHDA, CDR2 SQIVND (reference sequence). The CDR3 sequence: CATRDRARGNSPLHF.

This clonotype is identified as medium-sized (0.01 to 0.1%) from frequency. V usage is TRBV30 and J usage is TRBJ1-4. The CDR3 has 15 residues. Looked up from germline, CDR1 is GTSNPN and CDR2 is SVGIG (reference sequence). The chain's CDR3 is CAWSARTGVNEKLFF.

This chain uses TRBV28 with TRBJ2-1; without DNA, the TCRdb call of TRBD2 cannot be checked. The germline gives CDR1 MDHEN, CDR2 SYDVKM. This CDR3 is built from 16 residues. The CDR3 sequence: CASRLAGGRAYNEQFF.

The chain recombines TRBV10-3 with TRBJ1-2; TCRdb indicates TRBD1, and absent DNA this call remains unverified. The CDR3 totals 19 residues. The germline CDR1 and CDR2 sequences are ENHRY and SYGVKD. The CDR3: CAISESAAGQTPHNYGYTF.

The rearrangement links TRBV19 to TRBJ2-1; TCRdb gives TRBD2 as the D gene, but with no DNA this cannot be confirmed. CDR3 size: 15 residues. CDR1 is LNHDA and CDR2 is SQIVND in the germline V gene (reference sequence). This CDR3 is CASDPGLAGGNEQFF.

This clonotype is identified as medium-sized from frequency. The genes are TRBV12-3 or TRBV12-4 and TRBJ1-6; the TCRdb D gene call, TRBD1, has no DNA to confirm it. This CDR3 is built from 15 residues. The CDR3 here is CASSPFTGGRSPLHF.

This chain links TRBV10-3 with TRBJ2-5; TCRdb returns TRBD1, unconfirmable since there is no DNA. The CDR3 is 14 residues long. The germline V gene encodes CDR1 ENHRY and CDR2 SYGVKD. This chain's CDR3 is CAISESGREETQYF.

CDR3 sequence reads: CASSSGTGGGYNEQFF. This rearrangement joins TRBV4-3 to TRBJ2-1; with no DNA, the TCRdb D assignment of TRBD1 cannot be verified. CDR1 and CDR2 from the germline V gene are LGHNA and YSLEER. The CDR3 covers 16 residues.

V and J are TRBV20-1 and TRBJ2-5; no DNA is available, so the TRBD1 call from TCRdb remains unchecked. This CDR3 spans 12 amino acids. Germline V CDR1 and CDR2: DFQATT, SNEGSKA (reference sequence). CDR3 sequence reads: CRATGGQETQYF.

Judged by frequency, this clonotype is medium-sized. The J gene is TRBJ1-5, the V gene TRBV27; TCRdb picks TRBD1, but there is no DNA to check that call. Germline values: CDR1 MNHEY, CDR2 SMNVEV (reference sequence). The CDR3 extends over 13 amino acids. The CDR3 loop reads CATKDSGNQPQHF.

Judged by frequency, this clonotype is medium-sized. The rearrangement links TRBV7-2 to TRBJ2-7. Germline V gene sequence: CDR1 SGHTA, CDR2 FQGNSA. The CDR3 extends over 13 amino acids. The CDR3 loop reads CASSLGYGVEQYF.

The V and J genes are TRBV6-4 and TRBJ2-1; the TCRdb D gene call, TRBD1, has no DNA to confirm it. This CDR3 has 16 residues. Germline lookup yields CDR1 MRHNA and CDR2 SNTAGT. This CDR3 reads CARRDAGTGLYNEQFF.

Considering frequency, this clonotype is medium-sized. V gene TRBV30 combines with J gene TRBJ2-7; the D call of TRBD1 rests on TCRdb alone, since no DNA is present to check it. From germline, CDR1 is GTSNPN and CDR2 SVGIG (reference sequence). This CDR3 has 13 amino acids. CDR3 sequence: CAWSIPWGSGQYF.

The CDR3 sequence: CANSLLDSANEQFF. This chain links TRBV7-9 with TRBJ2-1; checking the TCRdb D call of TRBD2 is not possible without DNA. Germline V gene sequence: CDR1 SEHNR, CDR2 FQNEAQ (reference sequence). The CDR3 is 14 residues long.

This chain joins TRBV10-3 and TRBJ1-5. CDR1 is ENHRY, CDR2 SYGVKD, per germline. The CDR3 length is 15 residues. CDR3 residues: CAISESTSSNQPQHF.

V and J are TRBV20-1 and TRBJ2-5; TCRdb indicates TRBD1, and absent DNA this call remains unverified. Germline loops: CDR1 DFQATT, CDR2 SNEGSKA (reference sequence). CDR3 length: 13 residues. CDR3 in amino acids: CSAGPGGQETQYF.

The chain combines TRBV6-5 with TRBJ1-6. The CDR3 is 16 amino acids. Per the germline V gene, CDR1 is MNHEY and CDR2 is SVGAGI. CDR3 in amino acids: CASSYSLRSYNSPLHF.

V gene TRBV20-1 combines with J gene TRBJ2-7; the D gene TCRdb calls, TRBD1, cannot be checked with no DNA. Germline V gene lookup returns CDR1 DFQATT and CDR2 SNEGSKA (reference sequence). The CDR3 sequence is 14 residues long. The CDR3 spells CSARDGGTPYEQYF.

This clonotype ranks as medium-sized in terms of frequency. CDR3 protein: CSVYGQQNEKLFF. The chain joins TRBV29-1 to TRBJ1-4; TCRdb's D call, TRBD1, is unchecked because there is no DNA. This CDR3 contains 13 residues. Germline V CDR1 and CDR2: SQVTM, ANQGSEA.